This entry lists 20 T cell receptor beta chains sequenced from one sample in a study of cytomegalovirus exposure and HLA in healthy donors (dated by TCRdb to about 2017). The library came from the immunoSEQ multiplex PCR assay. The multiplex PCR relied on a mix of 60 forward primers for TCR Vbeta segments and 13 reverse primers for TCR Jbeta segments. TCRdb stores this immuneACCESS table with in-frame sequences only. Part of the clones is absent; in the studies checked, under half of the shortfall reflects unresolved V genes, and no reason is known for the rest. This sample holds about 240,000 clones; roughly 78% were observed only once. Of the sample, about 0.5% is held by the ten largest clones. Sample: PBMCs. Receptors originate from a boy aged 10-17 years in good health and CMV-seronegative.

This clone has only a few counts. The V and J genes are TRBV25-1 and TRBJ2-7; 7 bases are a match to TRBD1. Looked up from germline, CDR1 is MGHDK and CDR2 is SYGVNS. This CDR3 is built from 13 residues. The junction had 2 bases not matched to a gene; V was cut back by 3 bases and J by 3 bases. The chain's CDR3 is CASSDWTGYEQYF. The CDR3 bases are TGTGCCAGCAGTGATTGGACAGGCTACGAGCAGTACTTC.

The rearrangement joins TRBV5-6 to TRBJ2-3, with D hard to call. V lost 5 bases, J lost 4 bases, and 5 bases lay in between. CDR3 length: 11 amino acids. CDR1 SGHDT and CDR2 YYEEEE come from the germline V gene. CDR3 nucleotides: TGTGCCAGCAGTCGGTCAGATACGCAGTATTTT. This codes for CASSRSDTQYF.

The chain uses TRBV27 and TRBJ2-3, with D unclear. V was cut by 2 bases and J by 6 bases, with 9 bases left in between. The CDR3 sequence is 13 residues long. Looked up from germline, CDR1 is MNHEY and CDR2 is SMNVEV (reference sequence). The CDR3 nucleotides read TGTGCCAGCAGTTTACTCTCTCCGGATACGCAGTATTTT. Translating it yields CASSLLSPDTQYF.

The chain carries TRBV18 and TRBJ1-5; possible D gene TRBD1, 5 bases. Trimming took off 3 bases at V and 3 bases at J, with 12 bases between the two ends. The CDR3 has 15 amino acids. Germline-derived CDR1 and CDR2 are KGHSH and LQKENI. This chain's CDR3 is CASSPGQEINQPQHF. The CDR3 nucleotides are TGTGCCAGCTCACCCGGACAAGAAATCAATCAGCCCCAGCATTTT.

The chain uses TRBV2 and TRBJ2-7; 11 nucleotides agree with TRBD1. Per the germline V gene, CDR1 is SNHLY and CDR2 is FYNNEI. The CDR3 length is 15 residues. The V gene end was trimmed by 5 bases and the J gene end by 3 bases; junction bases not matched to a gene: 6. CDR3 bases: TGTGCCAGCAGTTGGGCCGGGACAGGGGGCTACGAGCAGTACTTC. Its protein product is CASSWAGTGGYEQYF.

J is TRBJ1-2 and V is TRBV9, with 11 nucleotides matching TRBD1. Germline CDR1 is SGDLS and CDR2 is YYNGEE. Trimming removed 4 bases from V and 2 bases from J; junction bases left unmatched: 4. The length of the CDR3 is 15 residues. The CDR3 loop is CASSYRTGGNYGYTF. CDR3 sequence (DNA): TGTGCCAGCAGCTATCGGACAGGGGGCAACTATGGCTACACCTTC. Supplemented by reference TRBV9 and TRBJ1-2, the full variable domain reads DSGVTQTPKHLITATGQRVTLRCSPRSGDLSVYWYQQSLDQGLQFLIQYYNGEERAKGNILERFSAQQFPDLHSELNLSSLELGDSALYFCASSYRTGGNYGYTFGSGTRLTVV.

The chain's CDR3 is CASSFLAGGTDTQYF. CDR3 sequence (DNA): TGTGCCAGCAGCTTTCTAGCGGGGGGCACAGATACGCAGTATTTT. The chain links TRBV7-8 to TRBJ2-3, with 10 bases that match TRBD2. This CDR3 contains 15 residues. With V trimmed by 3 bases and J by 1 base, 1 base remained unmatched. CDR1 and CDR2 (germline): SGHVS, FQNEAQ.

The V and J genes are TRBV10-1 and TRBJ2-7; 9 bases are shared with TRBD2. The CDR3 is 15 residues long. With 6 bases clipped from V and 6 bases from J, the junction kept 12 bases outside the gene matches. The germline V gene has CDR1 WNHNN and CDR2 SYGVQD (reference sequence). DNA for the CDR3: TGCGCCAGCAGCCCCTTTATAGCGGGAGCACCCGAGCAGTACTTC. This encodes CASSPFIAGAPEQYF.

This clone has a single count. The rearrangement uses TRBV14 and TRBJ1-5; D is ambiguous. CDR3 length: 13 amino acids. The V end was cut by 0 bases, the J end by 7 bases, with 7 bases between. Looked up from germline, CDR1 is SGHDN and CDR2 is FVKESK. CDR3 sequence: CASSQDHNQPQHF. The CDR3 nucleotides read TGTGCCAGCAGCCAAGATCACAACCAGCCCCAGCATTTT. The full variable domain, in which reference TRBV14 and TRBJ1-5 provide the parts outside the CDR3, is EAGVTQFPSHSVIEKGQTVTLRCDPISGHDNLYWYRRVMGKEIKFLLHFVKESKQDESGMPNNRFLAERTGGTYSTLKVQPAELEDSGVYFCASSQDHNQPQHFGDGTRLSIL.

V usage is TRBV30 and J usage is TRBJ2-7, with TRBD1 matching 9 bases. The germline CDR1 and CDR2 sequences are GTSNPN and SVGIG (reference sequence). Losses at the gene ends were 0 bases for V and 2 bases for J; bases not matched to a gene: 2. This CDR3 spans 14 amino acids. The CDR3, as DNA: TGTGCCTGGAGTGTCGGGACAGGGCCCTACGAGCAGTACTTC. It translates to CAWSVGTGPYEQYF.

This clone came up once. This rearrangement joins TRBV6-1 to TRBJ2-2, with 8 nucleotides matching TRBD1. The germline V gene encodes CDR1 MNHNS and CDR2 SASEGT. The CDR3 contains 15 residues. Germline trimming cut 6 bases from V and 5 bases from J; bases unmatched to any gene: 8. The CDR3 bases are TGTGCCAGCAGCGAGGGGACAGGAAGTACCGGGGAGCTGTTTTTT. This encodes CASSEGTGSTGELFF.

This clone was seen more than once but under ten times. The chain links TRBV28 to TRBJ1-1; 10 bases align to TRBD1. V lost 6 bases and J lost 11; bases outside the gene matches: 6. Germline-derived CDR1 and CDR2 are MDHEN and SYDVKM. This CDR3 has 12 amino acids. The CDR3 DNA reads TGTGCCAGCAGGGGGGACAGGGGTCAGGCTTTCTTT. As protein: CASRGDRGQAFF.

The chain uses TRBV19 and TRBJ1-2; 12 nucleotides agree with TRBD1. CDR3 length: 16 residues. Germline assignment: CDR1 LNHDA and CDR2 SQIVND (reference sequence). With V trimmed by 3 bases and J by 8 bases, 10 bases remained unmatched. The CDR3, as DNA: TGTGCCAGTAGTATGGTACCGGGACAGGGGGCGAAAGGCTACACCTTC. Residues: CASSMVPGQGAKGYTF.

The chain carries TRBV10-3 and TRBJ1-6; 8 bases align to TRBD1. Trimming took 7 bases from V and 8 from J; bases not matched to a gene: 7. CDR1 ENHRY and CDR2 SYGVKD come from the germline V gene. This CDR3 is built from 14 residues. Here the CDR3 reads CAIKPDRVDSPLHF. The DNA for the CDR3 is TGTGCCATCAAGCCGGACAGGGTTGATTCACCCCTCCACTTT.

This chain connects TRBV4-2 to TRBJ2-4; TRBD2 agrees at 9 bases. Germline values: CDR1 LGHNA, CDR2 YNFKEQ. The CDR3 is 22 residues long. The junction had 22 bases not matched to a gene; V was cut back by 3 bases and J by 1 base. The CDR3 reads CASSQRGMLAGRVGPAKNIQYF. The CDR3 DNA follows: TGTGCCAGCAGCCAGAGGGGCATGCTAGCGGGGCGAGTGGGTCCGGCCAAAAACATTCAGTACTTC.

The rearrangement joins TRBV30 to TRBJ1-3; a possible D gene is TRBD1 (5 bases). V was trimmed by 2 bases and J by 8 bases, leaving 13 bases between them. Germline values: CDR1 GTSNPN, CDR2 SVGIG (reference sequence). The length of the CDR3 is 13 residues. The CDR3 spells CAWSFAGGDTIYF. In DNA, the CDR3 is TGTGCCTGGAGTTTCGCGGGAGGGGACACCATATATTTT.

The CDR3 region is CASSTQNTEAFF. CDR3 DNA: TGTGCCAGCAGCACACAGAACACTGAAGCTTTCTTT. The chain recombines TRBV7-9 with TRBJ1-1; D remains unclear. V lost 5 bases and J lost 1, with 5 bases in between. Germline-derived CDR1 and CDR2 are SEHNR and FQNEAQ (reference sequence). This CDR3 contains 12 residues.

The chain is built from TRBV2 and TRBJ2-5, with D unresolved. The CDR3 is 13 amino acids. Germline V CDR1 and CDR2: SNHLY, FYNNEI. The V gene lost 0 bases and the J gene lost 2 bases, with 4 bases spanning the gap. The DNA for the CDR3 is TGTGCCAGCAGTGAAGCCTCTCAAGAGACCCAGTACTTC. This gives the protein CASSEASQETQYF.

The chain has TRBV9 and TRBJ1-1; D possibly corresponds to TRBD1 (6 bases). The CDR3 consists of 15 residues. Per germline, CDR1 SGDLS and CDR2 YYNGEE. Between the trimmed V and J ends, which lost 5 bases and 0 bases, there was a span of 14 bases. This CDR3 reads CASSQGQMMNTEAFF. CDR3 sequence (DNA): TGTGCCAGCAGTCAGGGGCAAATGATGAACACTGAAGCTTTCTTT.

This chain joins TRBV5-1 and TRBJ2-1; 13 bases fit TRBD2. V gave up 2 bases and J gave up 3 bases; unmatched junction bases: 2. This CDR3 region has 16 residues. Germline V lookup: CDR1 SGHRS, CDR2 YFSETQ. In DNA, the CDR3 is TGCGCCAGCAGCTTCGGACTAGCGGGAGTCTACAATGAGCAGTTCTTC. Translating gives CASSFGLAGVYNEQFF.